These T cell receptor beta chains were read from a single sample in a study of Graves' ophthalmopathy and Graves' hyperthyroidism. TCRdb called the multiplex PCR reads again in MiXCR, with one record for every CDR3 protein. The sample includes around 600,000 distinct CDR3 sequences, roughly 41% of them seen just once. Sequencing was carried out using peripheral blood. The source is an adult man with Graves' ophthalmopathy. The CDR3 runs from the conserved cysteine through the conserved F or W. The order of the fields is V gene, J gene, clone size, D gene, CDR3 DNA, CDR3 protein. D genes are given only for firm matches. Size tells how often a clone was seen (once, few, many) or the class of an expanded clone, and some rows leave it out.

TRBV29-1	TRBJ2-7	many	NA	TGCAGCGGCAGGGACCAGGGCGAGCAGTACTTC	CSGRDQGEQYF
TRBV20-1	TRBJ1-3	many	NA	TGCAGTGCTAGCCCTGACAGACTCTCTGGAAACACCATATATTTT	CSASPDRLSGNTIYF
TRBV7-9	TRBJ1-1	many	NA	TGTGCCAGCAGTCCGAAAGTGATGAACACTGAAGCTTTCTTT	CASSPKVMNTEAFF
TRBV5-1	TRBJ1-5	many	TRBD1	TGCGCCAGCAGCTTGTGGGGACAGGACAATCAGCCCCAGCATTTT	CASSLWGQDNQPQHF
TRBV10-3	TRBJ1-5	many	TRBD1	TGTGCCAGCATCGCACAGGGGTCAAATCAGCCCCAGCATTTT	CASIAQGSNQPQHF
TRBV19	TRBJ1-1	NA	NA	TGTGCCAGTAGTGCCACAGGGCGGGGCAACACTGAAGCTTTCTTT	CASSATGRGNTEAFF
TRBV10-3	TRBJ1-5	NA	TRBD1	TGTGCCAGCGTGGTCCAGGGGGGGAATCAGCCCCAGCATTTT	CASVVQGGNQPQHF
TRBV5-1	TRBJ1-6	few	NA	TGCGCCAGCAGCTTGTCGGCGCGGGTACAGGGAGAAGGTTCACCCCTCCACTTT	CASSLSARVQGEGSPLHF
TRBV20-1	TRBJ1-2	many	NA	TGCAGTGCTCCGGGACACGGATATGGCTACACCTTC	CSAPGHGYGYTF
TRBV20-1	TRBJ2-5	many	NA	TGCAGCCCCCGCCCGGGGGGACACGGTGGGACCCAGTACTTC	CSPRPGGHGGTQYF
TRBV15	TRBJ1-5	many	NA	TGTGCCACCAGCAGAGCCGGCGGTGGGAAACCCCAGCATTTT	CATSRAGGGKPQHF
TRBV10-3	TRBJ2-2	many	NA	TGTGCCATCAGTGAGTCGACAAAGAACACCGGGGAGCTGTTTTTT	CAISESTKNTGELFF
TRBV11-3	TRBJ2-2	NA	NA	TGTGCCAGCAGCCTGGGGGAGGGGGATCCATCGAACACCGGGGAGCTGTTTTTT	CASSLGEGDPSNTGELFF
TRBV29-1	TRBJ2-5	NA	TRBD1	TGCAGCTGGGGACAGCAAGAGACCCAGTACTTC	CSWGQQETQYF
TRBV4-1	TRBJ2-5	few	NA	TGCGCCAGCAGCCAGGAGGGGGCCCGTGACCAGTACTTC	CASSQEGARDQYF
TRBV29-1	TRBJ1-2	NA	TRBD1	TGCAGCGGGGGACAGGGGATGACAGGCTACACCTTC	CSGGQGMTGYTF
TRBV5-6	TRBJ2-5	many	NA	TGTGCCAGCAGCTTAACAGGGAAAGAGACCCAGTACTTC	CASSLTGKETQYF
TRBV19	TRBJ1-5	few	NA	TGTGCCAGTAGTATAGGGCATTTAAGCAATCAGCCCCAGCATTTT	CASSIGHLSNQPQHF
TRBV9	TRBJ2-3	NA	TRBD2	TGTGCCAGCAGCGTAGGACTAGCGGGAGGAAACACAGATACGCAGTATTTT	CASSVGLAGGNTDTQYF
TRBV7-2	TRBJ2-7	many	TRBD1	TGTGCCAGCAGCTGGACCGGGACAGGGACTGGAGAGCAGTACTTC	CASSWTGTGTGEQYF
TRBV12-3/TRBV12-4	TRBJ1-5	many	NA	TGTGCCAGCAGTTTCTCGGGGGCGGATCAGCCCCAGCATTTT	CASSFSGADQPQHF
TRBV25-1	TRBJ1-4	many	NA	TGTGCCAGCAGCTCTAATGAAAAACTGTTTTTT	CASSSNEKLFF
TRBV19	TRBJ1-2	many	NA	TGTGCCAGTAGTATAGGAGACTCAGGCTATGGCTACACCTTC	CASSIGDSGYGYTF
TRBV29-1	TRBJ2-5	many	TRBD2	TGCAGCGTTGGGCAAGCGGGAGTCACAGAGACCCAGTACTTC	CSVGQAGVTETQYF
TRBV10-2	TRBJ2-6	many	NA	TGCGCCAGCAGTGTACACGGTTCTGGAGGGGCCAACGTCCTGACTTTC	CASSVHGSGGANVLTF
TRBV7-9	TRBJ1-1	NA	NA	TGTGCCAGCAGCGGAAAGGTGGGGGGGGAGAAGGCTTTCTTT	CASSGKVGGEKAFF
TRBV5-4	TRBJ1-2	NA	NA	TGTGCCAGCAGCTCGGTAGGCACAGTAAGAGAGAACTATGGCTACACCTTC	CASSSVGTVRENYGYTF